The 14 T cell receptor beta chains given below trace back to one sample, sequenced in a study of cytomegalovirus exposure and HLA in healthy donors. Vbeta (60) and Jbeta (13) primers were used in the PCR. This table comes from immunoSEQ multiplex PCR, and its TCRdb copy is limited to in-frame clones, with some not included. The table has some 150,000 clones, approximately 79% seen once. Sequenced material: PBMCs. The receptors shown here come from a male donor in good health and CMV-seronegative.

This chain joins TRBV15 and TRBJ1-2; 10 bases fit TRBD1. This CDR3 spans 14 amino acids. Germline-derived CDR1 and CDR2 are LNHNV and YYDKDF (reference sequence). The V gene end was trimmed by 7 bases and the J gene end by 4 bases; junction bases not matched to a gene: 6. The CDR3 protein is CATTPGQGTYGYTF. The CDR3 DNA sequence: TGTGCCACCACCCCGGGACAGGGGACCTATGGCTACACCTTC. Combining the CDR3 with reference TRBV15 and TRBJ1-2 gives the whole variable domain DAMVIQNPRYQVTQFGKPVTLSCSQTLNHNVMYWYQQKSSQAPKLLFHYYDKDFNNEADTPDNFQSRRPNTSFCFLDIRSPGLGDTAMYLCATTPGQGTYGYTFGSGTRLTVV.

The chain has TRBV7-6 and TRBJ1-2; TRBD1 matches 12 bases. CDR1 is SGHVS, CDR2 FNYEAQ, per germline. J gave up 1 base and V 3 bases, and 6 bases lay outside the gene matches. The CDR3 contains 17 residues. CDR3 sequence (DNA): TGTGCCAGCAGCTTTTCCGGGACAGGGGGCAGTAACTATGGCTACACCTTC. It codes for CASSFSGTGGSNYGYTF. Looking up the rest from reference TRBV7-6 and TRBJ1-2 gives the full variable domain: GAGVSQSPRYKVTKRGQDVALRCDPISGHVSLYWYRQALGQGPEFLTYFNYEAQQDKSGLPNDRFSAERPEGSISTLTIQRTEQRDSAMYRCASSFSGTGGSNYGYTFGSGTRLTVV.

J is TRBJ1-3 and V is TRBV9, with unresolved D. CDR1 and CDR2 from the germline V gene are SGDLS and YYNGEE. The CDR3 sequence is 14 residues long. The V end was cut by 3 bases, the J end by 1 base, with 8 bases between. The CDR3 sequence is CASSATDSGNTIYF. CDR3 nucleotide sequence: TGTGCCAGCAGCGCCACAGATTCTGGAAACACCATATATTTT.

The rearrangement joins TRBV18 to TRBJ2-5; TRBD2 agrees at 9 bases. Germline CDR1 is KGHSH and CDR2 is LQKENI. The CDR3 runs to 15 residues. V lost 1 base and J lost 1; bases outside the gene matches: 1. In DNA, the CDR3 is TGTGCCAGCTCACCACTAGCGGGGGTCCAAGAGACCCAGTACTTC. Amino acid sequence: CASSPLAGVQETQYF.

This clone was counted once. The CDR3 loop reads CASSLGRTGGTQYF. CDR3 bases: TGCGCCAGCAGCTTGGGTAGGACCGGAGGGACCCAGTACTTC. The chain uses TRBV5-1 and TRBJ2-5; a possible D gene is TRBD2 (5 bases). The CDR3 covers 14 residues. The V gene's germline CDR1 is SGHRS and CDR2 YFSETQ. V lost 0 bases and J 7 bases, leaving 13 bases between the germline ends.

This rearrangement joins TRBV2 to TRBJ1-6, with D possibly matching TRBD1 (6 bases). V lost 5 bases and J lost 7, with 15 bases in between. CDR3 size: 15 residues. The germline V gene encodes CDR1 SNHLY and CDR2 FYNNEI. The CDR3 nucleotides read TGTGCCAGCAGTACATCGGGACAAAGAAATTCACCCCTCCACTTT. Translated: CASSTSGQRNSPLHF.

The chain links TRBV7-8 to TRBJ1-1; 10 bases are shared with TRBD1. The germline V gene has CDR1 SGHVS and CDR2 FQNEAQ. This CDR3 has 14 amino acids. V was pared by 8 bases and J by 1 base, with 4 bases of the junction left unmatched. This CDR3 reads CASATGGRNTEAFF. The CDR3 region has the DNA TGTGCCAGCGCGACAGGGGGCAGGAACACTGAAGCTTTCTTT. The complete variable domain, with remaining parts taken from reference TRBV7-8 and TRBJ1-1, reads GAGVSQSPRYKVAKRGQDVALRCDPISGHVSLFWYQQALGQGPEFLTYFQNEAQLDKSGLPSDRFFAERPEGSVSTLKIQRTQQEDSAVYLCASATGGRNTEAFFGQGTRLTVV.

The chain employs TRBV19 and TRBJ2-1, with 7 bases aligning to TRBD2. Germline trimming cut 2 bases from V and 2 bases from J; bases unmatched to any gene: 3. Germline V gene lookup returns CDR1 LNHDA and CDR2 SQIVND (reference sequence). The CDR3 contains 15 residues. CDR3 residues: CASSITGGTYNEQFF. CDR3 nucleotide sequence: TGTGCCAGTAGTATAACGGGGGGTACCTACAATGAGCAGTTCTTC.

This clone has more than one count but fewer than ten. The rearrangement links TRBV6-6 to TRBJ2-7; the match to TRBD1 covers 8 bases. The V gene's germline CDR1 is MNHNY and CDR2 SVGAGI (reference sequence). The J segment lost 9 bases and the V segment lost 6 bases, leaving 4 bases of the junction unmatched. This CDR3 spans 11 amino acids. In DNA form, the CDR3 reads TGTGCCAGCAGCTATCAGGGGGCGCAGTACTTC. Amino acid sequence: CASSYQGAQYF.

At least ten counts were recorded for this clone. The CDR3 reads CASRPGTGNGYTF. CDR3 bases: TGTGCCAGCAGGCCCGGGACAGGGAATGGCTACACCTTC. The chain employs TRBV6-5 and TRBJ1-2, with TRBD1 matching 9 bases. The V and J ends lost 6 bases and 6 bases, in that order; junction bases with no gene match: 5. This CDR3 has 13 residues. The V gene's germline CDR1 is MNHEY and CDR2 SVGAGI.

V is TRBV2 and J is TRBJ1-3, with D uncertain. Trimming left V 8 bases short and J 2 bases short, with 7 bases between. In germline, CDR1 is SNHLY, CDR2 FYNNEI. This CDR3 comprises 12 residues. The CDR3 here is CASQMAGNTIYF. The CDR3, as DNA: TGTGCCAGCCAGATGGCTGGAAACACCATATATTTT.

V gene TRBV12-5 combines with J gene TRBJ2-7, with D possibly TRBD2 on 5 matching bases. This CDR3 comprises 13 residues. Trimming pared 7 bases from V and 1 base from J, leaving 11 bases between. Germline V CDR1 and CDR2: LGHNT, FRNRAP. The CDR3 region has the DNA TGTGCTAGTGAAAAACCGGGATCCTACGAGCAGTACTTC. This gives the protein CASEKPGSYEQYF.

This clone appeared a single time. The rearrangement uses TRBV7-9 and TRBJ1-2; 10 bases are shared with TRBD1. In germline, CDR1 is SEHNR, CDR2 FQNEAQ (reference sequence). V lost 4 bases to trimming and J lost 8 bases; unmatched junction nucleotides: 10. The CDR3 loop spans 15 amino acids. The CDR3 here is CASSSRTGGPGGYTF. CDR3 DNA sequence: TGTGCCAGCAGCTCCCGGACAGGGGGGCCCGGAGGCTACACCTTC.

The chain links TRBV10-1 to TRBJ2-1; tentative D call: TRBD2 (5 bases). CDR3 size: 12 residues. Germline V gives CDR1 WNHNN, CDR2 SYGVQD (reference sequence). Trimming pared 8 bases from V and 10 bases from J, leaving 15 bases between. As DNA, the CDR3 is TGCGCCAGCCGGGGAACTTGGGGAGAGCAGTTCTTC. This encodes CASRGTWGEQFF.